These T cell receptor beta chains were read from a single sample in a study of CD8+ T cells in alopecia areata. Clones were sequenced by immunoSEQ multiplex PCR, and TCRdb holds only the in-frame ones, with some missing. The sample has under 250,000 clones, around three fifths seen once. Sequenced material: CD4+ T cells sorted from blood, taken at week 4, from a patient treated with tofacitinib. Receptor source: a human donor with alopecia areata. CDR3s include the opening cysteine and the closing phenylalanine or tryptophan. Fields, in order: V gene, D gene, J gene, clone size, CDR3 protein, CDR3 DNA. The D gene is left open where the match is weak. Where a row states a size, it is once, few, many or the class of an expanded clone; other rows omit it.

V gene: TRBV27; D gene: NA; J gene: TRBJ1-2; clone size: NA; CDR3 protein: CASSSVGGGYTF; CDR3 DNA: TGTGCCAGCAGTAGTGTCGGGGGAGGCTACACCTTC
V gene: TRBV4-3; D gene: NA; J gene: TRBJ1-1; clone size: NA; CDR3 protein: CASSQWVHSGTEAFF; CDR3 DNA: TGCGCCAGCAGCCAATGGGTCCACAGCGGAACTGAAGCTTTCTTT
V gene: TRBV10-3; D gene: NA; J gene: TRBJ1-1; clone size: few; CDR3 protein: CASSGDSLTEAFF; CDR3 DNA: TGTGCCAGCTCCGGTGACAGCCTCACTGAAGCTTTCTTT
V gene: TRBV7-8; D gene: NA; J gene: TRBJ2-7; clone size: few; CDR3 protein: CASSLAPGGVYEQYF; CDR3 DNA: TGTGCCAGCAGCTTAGCGCCTGGCGGGGTGTACGAGCAGTACTTC
V gene: TRBV11-3; D gene: NA; J gene: TRBJ2-3; clone size: many; CDR3 protein: CASSVRQGDTQYF; CDR3 DNA: TGTGCCAGCAGCGTAAGGCAGGGGGATACGCAGTATTTT
V gene: TRBV5-6; D gene: TRBD1; J gene: TRBJ1-1; clone size: NA; CDR3 protein: CASSLGTANTEAFF; CDR3 DNA: TGTGCCAGCAGTTTAGGGACAGCGAACACTGAAGCTTTCTTT
V gene: TRBV10-1; D gene: NA; J gene: TRBJ1-1; clone size: NA; CDR3 protein: CASSGGLDTEAFF; CDR3 DNA: TGCGCCAGCAGCGGAGGGTTGGACACTGAAGCTTTCTTT
V gene: TRBV11-2; D gene: NA; J gene: TRBJ1-2; clone size: NA; CDR3 protein: CASSLDSRTYGYTF; CDR3 DNA: TGTGCCAGCAGCTTAGACAGCCGGACCTATGGCTACACCTTC
V gene: TRBV4-3; D gene: NA; J gene: TRBJ2-3; clone size: NA; CDR3 protein: CASSQGTQGTDTQYF; CDR3 DNA: TGCGCCAGCAGCCAAGGGACCCAAGGAACAGATACGCAGTATTTT
V gene: TRBV4-3; D gene: NA; J gene: TRBJ2-5; clone size: NA; CDR3 protein: CASSQDHRVEWETQYF; CDR3 DNA: TGCGCCAGCAGCCAAGATCATAGAGTTGAATGGGAGACCCAGTACTTC
V gene: TRBV25-1; D gene: NA; J gene: TRBJ1-6; clone size: few; CDR3 protein: CASSELNRAGNSPLHF; CDR3 DNA: TGTGCCAGCAGTGAATTGAACAGGGCTGGGAATTCACCCCTCCACTTT
V gene: TRBV29-1; D gene: NA; J gene: TRBJ1-1; clone size: NA; CDR3 protein: CSVEPRQNTEAFF; CDR3 DNA: TGCAGCGTTGAACCGAGACAGAACACTGAAGCTTTCTTT
V gene: TRBV13; D gene: NA; J gene: TRBJ1-6; clone size: few; CDR3 protein: CASSLNDSPLHF; CDR3 DNA: TGTGCCAGCAGCTTGAACGATTCACCCCTCCACTTT
V gene: TRBV29-1; D gene: NA; J gene: TRBJ1-1; clone size: NA; CDR3 protein: CSATGMAPNEAFF; CDR3 DNA: TGCAGCGCTACGGGGATGGCCCCGAATGAAGCTTTCTTT
V gene: TRBV5-1; D gene: TRBD2; J gene: TRBJ2-1; clone size: once; CDR3 protein: CASSYPGTSGGTSMAEQFF; CDR3 DNA: TGCGCCAGCAGCTACCCCGGGACTAGCGGGGGGACCTCGATGGCTGAGCAGTTCTTC
V gene: TRBV2; D gene: TRBD1; J gene: TRBJ2-7; clone size: many; CDR3 protein: CASSAGTGGYEQYF; CDR3 DNA: TGTGCCAGCAGCGCAGGGACAGGGGGTTACGAGCAGTACTTC
V gene: TRBV10-1; D gene: NA; J gene: TRBJ2-7; clone size: NA; CDR3 protein: CASSALQGYEQYF; CDR3 DNA: TGCGCCAGCAGTGCTTTACAGGGTTACGAGCAGTACTTC
V gene: TRBV10-2; D gene: NA; J gene: TRBJ2-5; clone size: NA; CDR3 protein: CASSAGVDQGETQYF; CDR3 DNA: TGCGCCAGCTCGGCCGGGGTGGATCAAGGAGAGACCCAGTACTTC
V gene: TRBV5-6; D gene: TRBD1; J gene: TRBJ2-1; clone size: NA; CDR3 protein: CASSSTGTGTYNEQFF; CDR3 DNA: TGTGCCAGCAGCTCAACCGGGACAGGGACATACAATGAGCAGTTCTTC
V gene: TRBV29-1; D gene: NA; J gene: TRBJ1-1; clone size: many; CDR3 protein: CSVEDYRPQRGTEAFF; CDR3 DNA: TGCAGCGTTGAAGATTACAGACCACAGCGCGGGACTGAAGCTTTCTTT
V gene: TRBV13; D gene: TRBD2; J gene: TRBJ2-5; clone size: NA; CDR3 protein: CASSAGTSGQETQYF; CDR3 DNA: TGTGCCAGCAGCGCCGGGACTAGCGGACAAGAGACCCAGTACTTC
V gene: TRBV2; D gene: TRBD1; J gene: TRBJ2-5; clone size: few; CDR3 protein: CASGTGGQETQYF; CDR3 DNA: TGTGCCAGCGGGACAGGGGGGCAAGAGACCCAGTACTTC
V gene: TRBV5-1; D gene: NA; J gene: TRBJ2-2; clone size: NA; CDR3 protein: CASSSTTSGTGELFF; CDR3 DNA: TGCGCCAGCAGCTCCACAACCTCGGGGACCGGGGAGCTGTTTTTT
V gene: TRBV10-1; D gene: NA; J gene: TRBJ2-3; clone size: few; CDR3 protein: CASSEGLRYTDTQYF; CDR3 DNA: TGCGCCAGCAGTGAGGGTTTACGATACACAGATACGCAGTATTTT
V gene: TRBV6-6; D gene: TRBD1; J gene: TRBJ1-2; clone size: NA; CDR3 protein: CASRDRVRNYGYTF; CDR3 DNA: TGTGCCAGCAGAGACAGGGTACGAAACTATGGCTACACCTTC
V gene: TRBV4-2; D gene: TRBD1; J gene: TRBJ2-1; clone size: few; CDR3 protein: CASSDRGFSYNEQFF; CDR3 DNA: TGTGCCAGCAGCGACAGGGGTTTCTCCTACAATGAGCAGTTCTTC
V gene: TRBV7-8; D gene: TRBD2; J gene: TRBJ2-3; clone size: few; CDR3 protein: CASSPASGVSSDTQYF; CDR3 DNA: TGTGCCAGCAGCCCCGCTAGCGGGGTCTCATCCGATACGCAGTATTTT
V gene: TRBV5-6; D gene: TRBD1; J gene: TRBJ1-2; clone size: NA; CDR3 protein: CASRGTGRVYGYTF; CDR3 DNA: TGTGCCAGCAGAGGGACAGGGCGAGTCTATGGCTACACCTTC
V gene: TRBV7-8; D gene: TRBD2; J gene: TRBJ2-5; clone size: NA; CDR3 protein: CASSLTSSLGLTSETQYF; CDR3 DNA: TGTGCCAGCAGCCTGACTTCCTCCTTGGGACTAACTTCGGAGACCCAGTACTTC
V gene: TRBV6-1; D gene: TRBD1; J gene: TRBJ1-5; clone size: NA; CDR3 protein: CASSTGAKHQPQHF; CDR3 DNA: TGTGCCAGCAGTACAGGGGCGAAACATCAGCCCCAGCATTTT
V gene: TRBV4-1; D gene: TRBD2; J gene: TRBJ2-1; clone size: NA; CDR3 protein: CASSPELTSVYNEQFF; CDR3 DNA: TGCGCCAGCAGCCCCGAGTTGACTAGCGTCTACAATGAGCAGTTCTTC
V gene: TRBV7-3; D gene: NA; J gene: TRBJ2-3; clone size: NA; CDR3 protein: CASSQDPTDTQYF; CDR3 DNA: TGTGCCAGCAGCCAGGACCCCACAGATACGCAGTATTTT
V gene: TRBV5-6; D gene: NA; J gene: TRBJ1-1; clone size: few; CDR3 protein: CASRTGGSMNTEAFF; CDR3 DNA: TGTGCCAGCAGAACGGGGGGTTCCATGAACACTGAAGCTTTCTTT
V gene: TRBV10-3; D gene: NA; J gene: TRBJ1-4; clone size: NA; CDR3 protein: CAISAGRQLNEKLFF; CDR3 DNA: TGTGCCATCAGTGCGGGGCGACAGCTTAATGAAAAACTGTTTTTT
V gene: TRBV9; D gene: NA; J gene: TRBJ2-3; clone size: NA; CDR3 protein: CASSVGTYKDTQYF; CDR3 DNA: TGTGCCAGCAGCGTCGGGACTTACAAAGATACGCAGTATTTT
V gene: TRBV4-3; D gene: NA; J gene: TRBJ2-3; clone size: few; CDR3 protein: CASSQGFRVTTDTQYF; CDR3 DNA: TGCGCCAGCAGCCAGGGATTCAGGGTAACAACAGATACGCAGTATTTT
V gene: TRBV7-3; D gene: NA; J gene: TRBJ2-4; clone size: NA; CDR3 protein: CASSLSGRVGNIQYF; CDR3 DNA: TGTGCCAGCAGCTTATCTGGCAGGGTGGGCAACATTCAGTACTTC
V gene: TRBV23-1; D gene: TRBD2; J gene: TRBJ2-1; clone size: few; CDR3 protein: CASSPRRGGGPYNEQFF; CDR3 DNA: TGCGCCAGCAGCCCCCGGAGGGGCGGGGGGCCCTACAATGAGCAGTTCTTC